Following are 30 T cell receptor beta chains from one sample sequenced in a study of blood T cells in healthy people across ages. Through a sample-barcoded 5' primer and a J-beta primer mix, a second PCR was run for 7 to 11 cycles. MiXCR was run by TCRdb on the 5' RACE reads, yielding one entry per CDR3 protein. The sample holds about 640,000 distinct CDR3 sequences, 58% seen once. What was sequenced was blood. All receptors come from a man aged 55 to 70 in good health.

This clonotype was detected only a few times. V is TRBV5-1 and J is TRBJ2-3; 8 bases agree with TRBD2. Germline-derived CDR1 and CDR2 are SGHRS and YFSETQ. The CDR3 extends over 17 amino acids. V lost 0 bases to trimming and J lost 6 bases; unmatched junction nucleotides: 12. The DNA for the CDR3 is TGCGCCAGCAGCTTGGCCCCTAGCGGGTCCCGGGGGGATACGCAGTATTTT. Its translation is CASSLAPSGSRGDTQYF.

This clonotype is a singleton in its sample. J is TRBJ2-3 and V is TRBV7-2, with D hard to call. V dropped 3 bases and J dropped 2 bases, with 9 bases sitting between them. Germline V gives CDR1 SGHTA, CDR2 FQGNSA. This CDR3 contains 14 residues. The CDR3 region is CASSFGFATDTQYF. The CDR3 region has the DNA TGTGCCAGCAGCTTTGGCTTTGCCACAGATACGCAGTATTTT.

In its sample, this clonotype was seen many times. This chain joins TRBV7-9 and TRBJ2-7, with 8 bases that match TRBD1. The germline gives CDR1 SEHNR, CDR2 FQNEAQ (reference sequence). V trimming: 4 bases; J trimming: 4 bases; junction bases outside the gene matches: 9. The CDR3 totals 15 residues. CDR3 in DNA: TGTGCCAGCAGCTCATTACGGGGACAGGCGTACGAGCAGTACTTC. It is translated as CASSSLRGQAYEQYF. The variable domain in full, completed from reference TRBV7-9 and TRBJ2-7, reads DTGVSQNPRHKITKRGQNVTFRCDPISEHNRLYWYRQTLGQGPEFLTYFQNEAQLEKSRLLSDRFSAERPKGSFSTLEIQRTEQGDSAMYLCASSSLRGQAYEQYFGPGTRLTVT.

The chain recombines TRBV5-6 with TRBJ2-1; TRBD2 is a possible D gene (6 bases). The CDR3 sequence is 13 residues long. The V end lost 4 bases, the J end lost 10 bases, and 15 bases lay between the germline ends. Germline V gene data show CDR1 as SGHDT and CDR2 as YYEEEE. CDR3 region: CASSPNLRGEQFF. In DNA, the CDR3 is TGTGCCAGCAGCCCTAATTTACGGGGGGAGCAGTTCTTC. The full variable domain, its missing parts supplied by reference TRBV5-6 and TRBJ2-1, is DAGVTQSPTHLIKTRGQQVTLRCSPKSGHDTVSWYQQALGQGPQFIFQYYEEEERQRGNFPDRFSGHQFPNYSSELNVNALLLGDSALYLCASSPNLRGEQFFGPGTRLTVL.

The V and J genes are TRBV5-1 and TRBJ2-1; D is unclear. CDR3 size: 15 residues. V lost 4 bases, J lost 0 bases, and 11 bases lay in between. CDR1 and CDR2 (germline): SGHRS, YFSETQ. CDR3 residues: CASSLQRISYNEQFF. In nucleotides, the CDR3 is TGCGCCAGCAGCCTACAGAGGATCTCCTACAATGAGCAGTTCTTC.

The rearrangement joins TRBV3-1 to TRBJ1-2; D ambiguous. Looked up from germline, CDR1 is LGHDT and CDR2 is YNNKEL (reference sequence). CDR3 length equals 15 residues. Trimming took off 2 bases at V and 0 bases at J, with 10 bases between the two ends. The CDR3 DNA reads as TGTGCCAGCAGCCAAAGGTATCCGGCTAACTATGGCTACACCTTC. Protein product: CASSQRYPANYGYTF.

This chain links TRBV7-2 with TRBJ2-7; D possibly corresponds to TRBD2 (6 bases). V was trimmed by 7 bases and J by 1 base, leaving 14 bases between them. Germline CDR1 and CDR2: SGHTA and FQGNSA. This CDR3 has 14 residues. CDR3 sequence (DNA): TGTGCCAGCACCTGGGTGGGGGGTTCCTACGAGCAGTACTTC. It codes for CASTWVGGSYEQYF.

This clonotype was observed a handful of times. The rearrangement links TRBV12-3 or TRBV12-4 to TRBJ2-6; D remains ambiguous. Trimming removed 5 bases from V and 2 bases from J, with 10 bases in between. The CDR3 runs 15 residues. In DNA form, the CDR3 reads TGTGCCAGCAGTCGCGAGGTTGCTGGGGCCAACGTCCTGACTTTC. It encodes CASSREVAGANVLTF.

DNA for the CDR3: TGTGCCAGCAGCGCCGGGGCCCTCGAGACCCAGTACTTC. This translates into CASSAGALETQYF. The chain joins TRBV7-8 to TRBJ2-5; D is possibly TRBD1 or TRBD2 (5 bases each). The germline V gene has CDR1 SGHVS and CDR2 FQNEAQ. This CDR3 region has 13 residues. Trimming shortened V by 5 bases and J by 5 bases, and 12 bases separated the two germline ends.

The J gene is TRBJ2-2, the V gene TRBV4-2; 10 positions agree with TRBD2. V shed 0 bases, J shed 8 bases, and the junction held 6 bases outside the gene matches. Per the germline V gene, CDR1 is LGHNA and CDR2 is YNFKEQ. This CDR3 is built from 16 residues. The CDR3 bases are TGTGCCAGCAGCCAAGATCCCCTAGCGGGGGCTGGGGAGCTGTTTTTT. This gives the protein CASSQDPLAGAGELFF.

This chain joins TRBV20-1 and TRBJ2-2; 10 positions match TRBD1. Germline assignment: CDR1 DFQATT and CDR2 SNEGSKA (reference sequence). V shed 7 bases and J 4 bases; nucleotides not matched to a gene: 6. The CDR3 is made up of 14 amino acids. The CDR3 bases are TGCAGTGTCGACAGGGGGCAAAGCACCGGGGAGCTGTTTTTT. It is translated as CSVDRGQSTGELFF.

The chain joins TRBV28 to TRBJ1-5; D is possibly TRBD1 (6 bases). There are 18 residues in the CDR3. Per germline, CDR1 MDHEN and CDR2 SYDVKM. Deletions cut 2 bases from V and 2 bases from J, with 19 bases between. The CDR3 sequence: CASSLSGHRVGGNQPQHF. CDR3 DNA sequence: TGTGCCAGCAGTTTAAGTGGCCACAGGGTAGGGGGCAATCAGCCCCAGCATTTT.

The genes are TRBV6-1 and TRBJ1-6; no definite D call. Germline V gene data show CDR1 as MNHNS and CDR2 as SASEGT. This CDR3 contains 15 residues. With 2 bases removed from V and 7 bases from J, the gap between germline ends came to 12 bases. The DNA of the CDR3 is TGTGCCAGCAGTGAATTTCTGACCCAAAATTCACCCCTCCACTTT. Its protein product is CASSEFLTQNSPLHF.

The chain couples TRBV18 to TRBJ2-4, with a weak D call TRBD1 (6 bases). The tail of the sequence fits TRBJ2-7 better, so the J call may be wrong. Germline assignment: CDR1 KGHSH and CDR2 LQKENI. This CDR3 has 16 residues. DNA for the CDR3: TGTGCCAGCTCACCACGGAACACAGGGATCTTCTACGAGCAGTACTTC. Amino acid sequence: CASSPRNTGIFYEQYF.

This clonotype was detected a few times. This chain links TRBV7-9 with TRBJ1-4; the D gene is possibly TRBD1 (6 bases). The CDR3 totals 14 residues. V lost 9 bases to trimming and J lost 3 bases, with 14 bases between them. The germline V gene encodes CDR1 SEHNR and CDR2 FQNEAQ (reference sequence). The CDR3 here is CASCRAGANEKLFF. The CDR3 region has the DNA TGTGCCAGTTGCAGGGCAGGGGCTAATGAAAAACTGTTTTTT.

The chain carries TRBV6-1 and TRBJ2-1, with D possibly being TRBD1 or TRBD2 (5 bases each). Germline V CDR1 and CDR2: MNHNS, SASEGT. V lost 6 bases and J 4 bases, leaving 25 bases between the germline ends. CDR3 length: 18 amino acids. The CDR3 here is CASSQGQWVGDLYNEQFF. The CDR3 DNA reads TGTGCCAGCAGCCAAGGCCAATGGGTCGGGGACCTATACAATGAGCAGTTCTTC.

This chain connects TRBV4-1 to TRBJ2-1; 11 bases are a match to TRBD2. The V gene end was trimmed by 1 base and the J gene end by 12 bases; junction bases not matched to a gene: 5. Germline assignment: CDR1 MGHRA and CDR2 YSYEKL. The CDR3 has 14 amino acids. The CDR3 sequence: CASSQGHSGGGQFF. Written as DNA, the CDR3 is TGCGCCAGCAGCCAAGGCCATAGCGGGGGGGGGCAGTTCTTC.

This clonotype turned up a few times. The chain carries TRBV15 and TRBJ2-5; D may be TRBD2 (6 bases). The germline V and J ends were trimmed by 0 bases and 1 base, with 9 bases remaining between them. From germline, CDR1 is LNHNV and CDR2 YYDKDF (reference sequence). The CDR3 totals 15 residues. The CDR3 bases are TGTGCCACCAGCAGAGATCGGGGGTTCCAAGAGACCCAGTACTTC. Protein: CATSRDRGFQETQYF. Filled out from reference TRBV15 and TRBJ2-5, the complete variable domain reads DAMVIQNPRYQVTQFGKPVTLSCSQTLNHNVMYWYQQKSSQAPKLLFHYYDKDFNNEADTPDNFQSRRPNTSFCFLDIRSPGLGDTAMYLCATSRDRGFQETQYFGPGTRLLVL.

This clonotype appeared once. The V gene is TRBV3-1, the J gene TRBJ2-7; 7 bases are a match to TRBD1. The J call may be wrong; the DNA end is better matched by TRBJ2-5. The CDR3 consists of 15 residues. CDR1 is LGHDT, CDR2 YNNKEL, per germline (reference sequence). CDR3 nucleotides: TGTGCCAGCACCCCGGAGACAGGGAGAAGGGAGACCCAGTACTTC. It yields the protein CASTPETGRRETQYF.

This chain uses TRBV6-6 with TRBJ2-7, with 10 bases fitting TRBD2. The tail of the sequence fits TRBJ2-5 better, so the J call may be wrong. The germline gives CDR1 MNHNY, CDR2 SVGAGI (reference sequence). This CDR3 has 16 residues. In DNA form, the CDR3 reads TGTGCCAGCAGTCCCCCTCCAGCGGGGGGGCAGGAGACCCAGTACTTC. It specifies CASSPPPAGGQETQYF.

The chain has TRBV3-1 and TRBJ1-4, with TRBD1 matching over 7 bases. This CDR3 is built from 16 residues. Unmatched junction bases numbered 6, after V lost 1 base and J lost 4 bases. CDR1 and CDR2 from the germline V gene are LGHDT and YNNKEL (reference sequence). CDR3 DNA sequence: TGTGCCAGCAGCCAAGGTCCGGGACAGAATAATGAAAAACTGTTTTTT. Its translation is CASSQGPGQNNEKLFF.

This rearrangement joins TRBV20-1 to TRBJ2-7; possibly TRBD1 or TRBD2 for D (6 bases each). CDR1 is DFQATT, CDR2 SNEGSKA, per germline (reference sequence). The CDR3 covers 14 residues. Between the trimmed V and J ends, which lost 3 bases and 0 bases, there was a span of 12 bases. DNA for the CDR3: TGCAGTGCTAGCGGGGGCGTAAGCTCCTACGAGCAGTACTTC. Translated, it gives CSASGGVSSYEQYF.

The table lists this clonotype with a count of one. This CDR3 reads CASSFPPGRGHEKLFF. Written as DNA, the CDR3 is TGTGCCAGCAGTTTCCCCCCGGGCAGGGGGCATGAAAAACTGTTTTTT. The chain links TRBV27 to TRBJ1-4; 8 bases are a match to TRBD1. The trim removed 3 bases at V and 6 bases at J, leaving 9 bases unmatched. CDR3 length: 16 residues. The germline V gene has CDR1 MNHEY and CDR2 SMNVEV (reference sequence).

CDR3 coding DNA: TGTGCCAGCAGCCGGGATCAGGCAGATACGCAGTATTTT. This codes for CASSRDQADTQYF. This rearrangement joins TRBV12-3 or TRBV12-4 to TRBJ2-3; maybe TRBD2 (5 bases). Trimming removed 6 bases at V and 4 bases at J, with 11 bases between. The CDR3 sequence is 13 residues long.

J is TRBJ2-1 and V is TRBV29-1; TRBD2 matches 12 bases. The germline gives CDR1 SQVTM, CDR2 ANQGSEA. V lost 4 bases to trimming and J lost 5 bases; unmatched junction nucleotides: 6. CDR3 size: 15 residues. CDR3 sequence reads: CSVGRTSGVDNEQFF. CDR3 in DNA: TGCAGCGTTGGGAGGACTAGCGGGGTGGACAATGAGCAGTTCTTC.

The chain uses TRBV6-5 and TRBJ1-1; the match to TRBD1 covers 8 bases. The CDR3 is 14 amino acids. Per the germline V gene, CDR1 is MNHEY and CDR2 is SVGAGI. V trimming: 2 bases; J trimming: 10 bases; junction bases outside the gene matches: 9. CDR3 loop: CASSYRTGLWVAFF. CDR3 DNA: TGTGCCAGCAGTTACCGGACAGGGTTGTGGGTAGCTTTCTTT.

Only a few counts were recorded for this clonotype. The CDR3 DNA follows: TGTGCCAGCAGCTTGGGACGGGGGGCCTATGGCTACACCTTC. Encoded protein: CASSLGRGAYGYTF. The chain recombines TRBV5-4 with TRBJ1-2; a possible D gene is TRBD1 (6 bases). CDR3 length equals 14 residues. V shed 0 bases and J shed 4 bases, with 10 bases lying between them. Germline loops: CDR1 SGHNT, CDR2 YYREEE (reference sequence). Full variable domain (outside the CDR3, taken from reference TRBV5-4 and TRBJ1-2): ETGVTQSPTHLIKTRGQQVTLRCSSQSGHNTVSWYQQALGQGPQFIFQYYREEENGRGNFPPRFSGLQFPNYSSELNVNALELDDSALYLCASSLGRGAYGYTFGSGTRLTVV.

The rearrangement links TRBV11-3 to TRBJ2-2; 7 bases align to TRBD1. The CDR3 runs to 16 residues. The germline CDR1 and CDR2 sequences are SGHNT and YENEEA. V lost 1 base, J lost 2 bases, and 4 bases stayed unmatched. The CDR3 spells CASSLGGTANTGELFF. The CDR3 DNA reads TGTGCCAGCAGCTTAGGGGGGACAGCAAACACCGGGGAGCTGTTTTTT.

A word on this clonotype: A read error may explain this, as a much larger clone is one base away. V and J are TRBV12-3 or TRBV12-4 and TRBJ2-3; D remains unclear. The length of the CDR3 is 14 residues. CDR3 nucleotide sequence: TGTGCCAGCAGTTTTGGGGTGGGCGCAGATATGCAGTATTTT. It specifies CASSFGVGADMQYF.

This clonotype was counted a few times. V is TRBV28 and J is TRBJ1-4; the D is unclear. Trimming took 5 bases from V and 7 from J, leaving 20 bases between them. The CDR3 loop spans 16 amino acids. Germline loops: CDR1 MDHEN, CDR2 SYDVKM. This chain's CDR3 is CASSENGEGFSEKLFF. The DNA of the CDR3 is TGTGCCAGCAGTGAGAACGGGGAGGGATTTTCTGAAAAACTGTTTTTT. Supplemented by reference TRBV28 and TRBJ1-4, the full variable domain reads DVKVTQSSRYLVKRTGEKVFLECVQDMDHENMFWYRQDPGLGLRLIYFSYDVKMKEKGDIPEGYSVSREKKERFSLILESASTNQTSMYLCASSENGEGFSEKLFFGSGTQLSVL.